This T cell receptor (beta chain) was recorded in a study of blood T cell repertoires in COVID-19. Clones were read by immunoSEQ multiplex PCR, and TCRdb kept only the in-frame ones, dropping some. Here the sample spans 250,000 to 300,000 clones, 70% to 90% being singletons. The clonotype comes from a woman in her thirties who had recovered from COVID-19. The sequenced material came from PBMCs or T cells enriched from blood (not recorded which).

The CDR3 reads CASSLMGGRGNQPQHF. In DNA form, the CDR3 reads TGTGCCAGCAGTTTAATGGGGGGACGGGGCAATCAGCCCCAGCATTTT. This chain uses TRBV27 with TRBJ1-5, with D possibly matching TRBD1 (5 bases). The CDR3 consists of 16 residues. The V gene lost 2 bases and the J gene lost 2 bases, with 13 bases spanning the gap. CDR1 and CDR2 (germline): MNHEY, SMNVEV (reference sequence).